A selection of T cell receptor beta chains follows, all from one sample in a study of T cells in Graves' hyperthyroidism and ophthalmopathy. One entry per CDR3 protein, called by TCRdb with MiXCR from the multiplex PCR reads. The data hold 620,000 or so distinct CDR3 sequences, with approximately 14% observed a single time. The sample was blood. These receptors all come from a woman aged 50 to 60 with Graves' ophthalmopathy. CDR3s include the opening cysteine and the closing phenylalanine or tryptophan. Clone size is given for some rows only: seen once, a few or many times, or a class if the clone is expanded.

v_call	j_call	clone_size	cdr3_aa
TRBV7-2	TRBJ2-1	NA	CASQGVYNEQFF
TRBV29-1	TRBJ1-4	few	CSVGGPNEKLFF
TRBV14	TRBJ2-1	many	CASSHSPGKQFF
TRBV6-2/TRBV6-3	TRBJ2-7	many	CASRSGTDYEQYF
TRBV6-1	TRBJ2-7	few	CASSEASGLSYEQYF
TRBV3-1	TRBJ2-3	many	CASSQRARVLGTDTQYF
TRBV12-3/TRBV12-4	TRBJ2-5	few	CASGLSRTIETQYF
TRBV5-1	TRBJ1-5	once	CASSFEQGRGKSNQPQHF
TRBV7-9	TRBJ2-1	many	CASSLYGGDEQFF
TRBV28	TRBJ2-1	few	CASSLYGQSCYNEQFF
TRBV6-2/TRBV6-3	TRBJ1-5	NA	CATKDRVGNQPQHF
TRBV28	NA	few	CASSLMVRRDGSDTQHF
TRBV28	TRBJ2-7	many	CASSLNSRYEQYF